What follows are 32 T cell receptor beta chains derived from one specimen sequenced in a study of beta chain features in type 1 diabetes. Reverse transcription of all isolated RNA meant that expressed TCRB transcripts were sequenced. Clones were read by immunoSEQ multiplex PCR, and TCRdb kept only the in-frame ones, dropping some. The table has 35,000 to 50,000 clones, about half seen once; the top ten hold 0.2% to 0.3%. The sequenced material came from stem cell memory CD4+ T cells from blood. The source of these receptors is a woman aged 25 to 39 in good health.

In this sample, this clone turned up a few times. The CDR3 loop is CASSEGTGVWDEKLFF. The CDR3 region has the DNA TGTGCCAGCAGTGAGGGAACAGGGGTTTGGGATGAAAAACTGTTTTTT. The chain uses TRBV25-1 and TRBJ1-4, with TRBD1 matching over 7 bases. Trimming removed 3 bases from V and 6 bases from J; junction bases left unmatched: 10. The CDR3 covers 16 residues. CDR1 and CDR2 from the germline V gene are MGHDK and SYGVNS.

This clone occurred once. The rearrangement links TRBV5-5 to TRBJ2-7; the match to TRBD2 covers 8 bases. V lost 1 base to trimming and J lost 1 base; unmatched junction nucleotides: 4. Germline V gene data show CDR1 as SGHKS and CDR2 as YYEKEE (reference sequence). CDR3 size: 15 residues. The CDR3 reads CASSLFASGSYEQYF. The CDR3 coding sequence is TGTGCCAGCAGCTTGTTCGCTAGCGGGTCCTACGAGCAGTACTTC.

CDR3 in amino acids: CASSPGLAGRGSSWYEQYF. The CDR3 nucleotides read TGTGCCAGCAGCCCAGGACTAGCGGGCCGAGGGTCCTCCTGGTACGAGCAGTACTTC. The chain combines TRBV13 with TRBJ2-7, with 11 positions matching TRBD2. The ends lost 5 bases at V and 4 bases at J; junction bases unmatched: 19. CDR3 length: 19 amino acids. Germline values: CDR1 PRHDT, CDR2 FYEKMQ (reference sequence).

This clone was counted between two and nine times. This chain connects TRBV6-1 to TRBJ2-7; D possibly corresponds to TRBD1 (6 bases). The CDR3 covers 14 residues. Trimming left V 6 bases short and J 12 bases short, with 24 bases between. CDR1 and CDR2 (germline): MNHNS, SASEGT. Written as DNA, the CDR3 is TGTGCCAGCAGCCGCACAGGGCGTGAATTGTGGACGTACTTC. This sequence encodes CASSRTGRELWTYF.

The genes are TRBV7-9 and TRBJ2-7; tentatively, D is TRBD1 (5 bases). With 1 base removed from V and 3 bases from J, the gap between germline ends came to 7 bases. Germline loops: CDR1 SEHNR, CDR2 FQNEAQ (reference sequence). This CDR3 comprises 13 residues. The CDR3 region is CASSLGQYYEQYF. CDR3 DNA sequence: TGTGCCAGCAGCTTAGGACAGTACTACGAGCAGTACTTC.

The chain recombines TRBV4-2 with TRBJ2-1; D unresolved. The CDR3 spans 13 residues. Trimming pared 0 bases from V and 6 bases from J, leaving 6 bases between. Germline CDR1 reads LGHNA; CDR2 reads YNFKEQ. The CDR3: CASSQDGFNEQFF. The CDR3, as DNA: TGTGCCAGCAGCCAAGATGGCTTCAATGAGCAGTTCTTC.

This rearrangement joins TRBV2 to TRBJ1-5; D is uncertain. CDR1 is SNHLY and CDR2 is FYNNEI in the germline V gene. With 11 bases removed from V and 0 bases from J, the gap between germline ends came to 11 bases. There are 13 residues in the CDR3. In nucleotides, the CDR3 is TGTGCCGGCCGTATTTCTAGCAATCAGCCCCAGCATTTT. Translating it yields CAGRISSNQPQHF.

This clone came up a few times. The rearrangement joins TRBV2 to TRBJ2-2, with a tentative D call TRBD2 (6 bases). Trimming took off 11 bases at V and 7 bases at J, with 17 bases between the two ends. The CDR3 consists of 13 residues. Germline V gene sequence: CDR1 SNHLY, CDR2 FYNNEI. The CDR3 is CAGRRVALGELFF. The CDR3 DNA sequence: TGTGCCGGGAGGAGGGTCGCGCTCGGGGAGCTGTTTTTT. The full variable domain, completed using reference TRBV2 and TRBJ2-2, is EPEVTQTPSHQVTQMGQEVILRCVPISNHLYFYWYRQILGQKVEFLVSFYNNEISEKSEIFDDQFSVERPDGSNFTLKIRSTKLEDSAMYFCAGRRVALGELFFGEGSRLTVL.

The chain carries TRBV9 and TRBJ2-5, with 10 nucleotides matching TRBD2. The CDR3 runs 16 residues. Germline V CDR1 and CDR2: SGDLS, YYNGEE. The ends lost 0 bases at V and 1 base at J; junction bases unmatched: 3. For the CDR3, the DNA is TGTGCCAGCAGCGTAGGAACTAGCGGGACCCAAGAGACCCAGTACTTC. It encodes CASSVGTSGTQETQYF.

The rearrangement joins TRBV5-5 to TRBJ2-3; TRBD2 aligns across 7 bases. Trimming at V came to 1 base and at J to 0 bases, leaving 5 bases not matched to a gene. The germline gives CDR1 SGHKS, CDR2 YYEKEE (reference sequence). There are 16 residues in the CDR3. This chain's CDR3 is CASSLRREASTDTQYF. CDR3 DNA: TGTGCCAGCAGCTTGCGTCGGGAGGCCAGCACAGATACGCAGTATTTT.

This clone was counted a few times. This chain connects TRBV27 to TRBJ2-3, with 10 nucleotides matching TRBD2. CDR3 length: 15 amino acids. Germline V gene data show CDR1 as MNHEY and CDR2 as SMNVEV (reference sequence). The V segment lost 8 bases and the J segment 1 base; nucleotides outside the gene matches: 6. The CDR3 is CASGGSGRRTDTQYF. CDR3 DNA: TGTGCCAGCGGGGGTAGCGGGAGGCGCACAGATACGCAGTATTTT.

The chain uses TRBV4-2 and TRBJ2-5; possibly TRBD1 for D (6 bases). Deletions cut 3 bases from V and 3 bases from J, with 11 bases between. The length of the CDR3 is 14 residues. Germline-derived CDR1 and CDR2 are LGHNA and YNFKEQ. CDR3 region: CASSQNRVEETQYF. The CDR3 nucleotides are TGTGCCAGCAGCCAGAACAGGGTAGAAGAGACCCAGTACTTC.

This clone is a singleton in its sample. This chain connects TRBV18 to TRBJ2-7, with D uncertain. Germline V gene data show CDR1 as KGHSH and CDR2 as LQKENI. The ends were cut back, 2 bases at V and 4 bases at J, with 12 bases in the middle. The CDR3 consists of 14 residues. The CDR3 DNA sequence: TGTGCCAGCTCACCAAGCCCCTTAATATACGAGCAGTACTTC. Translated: CASSPSPLIYEQYF.

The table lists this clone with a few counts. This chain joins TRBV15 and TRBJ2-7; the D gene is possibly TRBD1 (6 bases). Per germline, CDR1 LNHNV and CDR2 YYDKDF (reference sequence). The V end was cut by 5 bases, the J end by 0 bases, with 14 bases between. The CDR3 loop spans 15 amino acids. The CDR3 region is CATSPHRDNSYEQYF. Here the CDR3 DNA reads TGTGCCACCAGCCCACACCGGGACAACTCCTACGAGCAGTACTTC.

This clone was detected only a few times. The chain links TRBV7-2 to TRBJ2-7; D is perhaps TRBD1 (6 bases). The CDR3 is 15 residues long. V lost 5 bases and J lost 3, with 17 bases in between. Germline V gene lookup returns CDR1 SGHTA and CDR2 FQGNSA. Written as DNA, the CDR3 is TGTGCCAGCAGCCCCTCAGGGGTAGTCGGCTACGAGCAGTACTTC. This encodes CASSPSGVVGYEQYF.

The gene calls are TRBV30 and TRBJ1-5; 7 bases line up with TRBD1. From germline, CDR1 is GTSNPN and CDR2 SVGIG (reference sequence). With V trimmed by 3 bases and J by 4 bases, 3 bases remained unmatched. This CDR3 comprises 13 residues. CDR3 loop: CAWSLQGNQPQHF. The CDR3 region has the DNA TGTGCCTGGAGCTTACAGGGGAATCAGCCCCAGCATTTT.

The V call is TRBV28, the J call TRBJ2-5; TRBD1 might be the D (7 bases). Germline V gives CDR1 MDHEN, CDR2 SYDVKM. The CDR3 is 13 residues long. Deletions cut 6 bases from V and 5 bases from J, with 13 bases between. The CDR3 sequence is CASRTQGGETQYF. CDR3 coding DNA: TGTGCCAGCAGGACTCAGGGGGGTGAGACCCAGTACTTC.

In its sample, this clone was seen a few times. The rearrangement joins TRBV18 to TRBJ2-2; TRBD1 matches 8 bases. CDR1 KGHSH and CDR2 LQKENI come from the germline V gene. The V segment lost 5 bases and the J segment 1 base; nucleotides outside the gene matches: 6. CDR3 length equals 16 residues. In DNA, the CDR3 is TGTGCCAGCTCATCCCTCGGGACAGGGAACACCGGGGAGCTGTTTTTT. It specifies CASSSLGTGNTGELFF.

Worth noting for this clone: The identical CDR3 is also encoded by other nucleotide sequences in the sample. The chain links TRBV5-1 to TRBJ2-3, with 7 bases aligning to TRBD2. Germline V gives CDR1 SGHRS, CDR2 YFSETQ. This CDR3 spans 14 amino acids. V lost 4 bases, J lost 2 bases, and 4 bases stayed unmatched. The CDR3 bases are TGCGCCAGCAGCGGAGCGGGGCCCACAGATACGCAGTATTTT. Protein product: CASSGAGPTDTQYF.

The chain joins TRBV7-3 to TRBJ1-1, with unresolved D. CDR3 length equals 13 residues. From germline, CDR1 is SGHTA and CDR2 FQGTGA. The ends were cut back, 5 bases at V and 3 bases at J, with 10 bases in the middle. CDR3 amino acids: CASSSHEDTEAFF. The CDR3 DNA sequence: TGTGCCAGCAGCAGCCACGAGGACACTGAAGCTTTCTTT.

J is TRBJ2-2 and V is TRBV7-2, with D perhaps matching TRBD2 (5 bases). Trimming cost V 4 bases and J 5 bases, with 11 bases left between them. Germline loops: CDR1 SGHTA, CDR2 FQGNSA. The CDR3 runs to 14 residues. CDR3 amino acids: CASSSTGETGELFF. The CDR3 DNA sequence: TGTGCCAGCAGCTCTACCGGGGAAACCGGGGAGCTGTTTTTT.

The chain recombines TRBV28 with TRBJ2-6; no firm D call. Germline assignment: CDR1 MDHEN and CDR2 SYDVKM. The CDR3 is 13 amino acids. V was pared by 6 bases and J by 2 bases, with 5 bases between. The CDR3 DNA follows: TGTGCCAGCAGGCAGACTGGGGCCAACGTCCTGACTTTC. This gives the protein CASRQTGANVLTF.

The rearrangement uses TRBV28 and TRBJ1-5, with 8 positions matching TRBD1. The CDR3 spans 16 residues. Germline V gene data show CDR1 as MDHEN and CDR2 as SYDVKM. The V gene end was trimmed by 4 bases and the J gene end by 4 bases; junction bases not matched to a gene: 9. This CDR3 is CASSSPRGHGNQPQHF. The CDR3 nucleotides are TGTGCCAGCAGTTCTCCCAGGGGGCATGGGAATCAGCCCCAGCATTTT.

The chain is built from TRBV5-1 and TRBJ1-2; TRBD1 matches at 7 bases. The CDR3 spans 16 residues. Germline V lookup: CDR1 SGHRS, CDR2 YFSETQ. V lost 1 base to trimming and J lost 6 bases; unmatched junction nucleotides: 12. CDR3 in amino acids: CASSLNYRETGNGYTF. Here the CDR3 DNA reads TGCGCCAGCAGCTTGAACTATCGGGAGACAGGGAATGGCTACACCTTC.

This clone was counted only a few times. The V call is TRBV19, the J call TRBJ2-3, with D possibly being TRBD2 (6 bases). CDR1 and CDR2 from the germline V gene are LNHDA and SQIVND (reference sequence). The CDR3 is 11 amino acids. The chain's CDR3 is CQLAFRDTQYF. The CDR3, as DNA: TGTCAGCTAGCGTTCCGAGATACGCAGTATTTT. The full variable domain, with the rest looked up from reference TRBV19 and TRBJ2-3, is DGGITQSPKYLFRKEGQNVTLSCEQNLNHDAMYWYRQDPGQGLRLIYYSQIVNDFQKGDIAEGYSVSREKKESFPLTVTSAQKNPTAFYLCQLAFRDTQYFGPGTRLTVL.

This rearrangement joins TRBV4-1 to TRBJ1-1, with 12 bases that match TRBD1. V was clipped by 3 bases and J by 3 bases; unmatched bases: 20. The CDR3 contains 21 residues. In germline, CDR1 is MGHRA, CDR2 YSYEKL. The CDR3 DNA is TGCGCCAGCAGCCAGGCTTGGGGGGACAGGGGGCGCTGGGATGGGGACACTGAAGCTTTCTTT. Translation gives CASSQAWGDRGRWDGDTEAFF.

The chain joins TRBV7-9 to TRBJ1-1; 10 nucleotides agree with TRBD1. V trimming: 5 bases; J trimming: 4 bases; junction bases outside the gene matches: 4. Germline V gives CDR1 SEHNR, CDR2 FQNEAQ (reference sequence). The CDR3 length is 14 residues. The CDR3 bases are TGTGCCAGCAGCAGACGGGACAGGGGCACTGAAGCTTTCTTT. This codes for CASSRRDRGTEAFF. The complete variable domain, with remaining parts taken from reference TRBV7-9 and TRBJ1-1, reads DTGVSQNPRHKITKRGQNVTFRCDPISEHNRLYWYRQTLGQGPEFLTYFQNEAQLEKSRLLSDRFSAERPKGSFSTLEIQRTEQGDSAMYLCASSRRDRGTEAFFGQGTRLTVV.

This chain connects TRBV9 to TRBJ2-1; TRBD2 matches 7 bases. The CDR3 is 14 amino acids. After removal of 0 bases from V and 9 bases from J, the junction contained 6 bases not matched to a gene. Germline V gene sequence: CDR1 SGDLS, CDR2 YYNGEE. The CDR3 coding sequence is TGTGCCAGCAGCGTAGGGTCGCGGGAGTCTGAGCAGTTCTTC. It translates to CASSVGSRESEQFF.

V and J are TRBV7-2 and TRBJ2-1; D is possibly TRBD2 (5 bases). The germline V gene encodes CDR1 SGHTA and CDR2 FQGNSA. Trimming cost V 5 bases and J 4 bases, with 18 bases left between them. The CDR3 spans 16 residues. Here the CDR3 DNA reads TGTGCCAGCAGCCCAGCCGTACGGACTGATTACAATGAGCAGTTCTTC. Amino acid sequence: CASSPAVRTDYNEQFF.

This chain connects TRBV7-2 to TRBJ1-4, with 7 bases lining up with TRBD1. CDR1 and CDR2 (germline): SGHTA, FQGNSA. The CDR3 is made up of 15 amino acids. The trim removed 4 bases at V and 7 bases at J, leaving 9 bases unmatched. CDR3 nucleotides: TGTGCCAGCAGCTCAAGACAGGGAGGTCGTGAAAAACTGTTTTTT. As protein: CASSSRQGGREKLFF.

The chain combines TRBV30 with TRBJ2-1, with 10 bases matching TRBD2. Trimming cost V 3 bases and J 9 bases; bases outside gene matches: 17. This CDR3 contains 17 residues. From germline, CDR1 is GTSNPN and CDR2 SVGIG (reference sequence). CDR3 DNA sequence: TGTGCCTGGAGAGTTTGGGGGGGTAGCGGGAGGATTGGTGAGCAGTTCTTC. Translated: CAWRVWGGSGRIGEQFF.

The CDR3 reads CASSIEYAGGYLDTQYF. The CDR3 DNA sequence: TGTGCCAGTAGTATAGAATATGCGGGAGGGTACCTAGATACGCAGTATTTT. This sequence joins TRBV19 and TRBJ2-3; 9 bases line up with TRBD2. V shed 0 bases and J 5 bases; nucleotides not matched to a gene: 9. CDR3 size: 17 residues. The germline gives CDR1 LNHDA, CDR2 SQIVND (reference sequence).